The sequence of this TCR beta chain was determined in a study of a mutant IDH1 vaccine in newly diagnosed glioma. Produced via immunoSEQ multiplex PCR; TCRdb's table is partial and in-frame only. The sample has 77,000 or so clones, 85% to 90% seen once; the top ten hold roughly 0.74%. Time point in this sample: week 23, last vaccination. Doses consisted of 300 ug of mutant IDH1 20-mer peptide each, paired with topical imiquimod. To note about this clone: Its specificity is unknown.

CDR1 and CDR2 (germline): MNHNS, SASEGT. The CDR3 runs to 15 residues. The V gene end was trimmed by 0 bases and the J gene end by 6 bases; junction bases not matched to a gene: 3. Sample: PBMCs, taken from a glioma patient whose treatment included an IDH1 peptide vaccine. The source of this sequence is a woman between 50 and 59 years old with glioma. The chain links TRBV6-1 to TRBJ1-5, with 9 bases fitting TRBD1. CDR3 protein: CASSEARQGGQPQHF. As DNA, the CDR3 is TGTGCCAGCAGTGAAGCCAGACAGGGGGGTCAGCCCCAGCATTTT.